This entry features one TCR beta chain sequence. The sequencing depth, 1 in 200,000 to 1 in 1 million T cells, was the target. Sequencing was performed with immunoSEQ multiplex PCR; in TCRdb, only in-frame clones are kept and a portion is missing. The sample yields about 250,000 clones, 70% seen once. In germline, CDR1 is KGHSH, CDR2 LQKENI. This CDR3 is built from 15 residues. Trimming at V came to 1 base and at J to 2 bases, leaving 2 bases not matched to a gene. This entry is derived from a study of cytotoxic CD8 clonotypes in ibrutinib-treated CLL. V usage is TRBV18 and J usage is TRBJ2-7; 10 bases align to TRBD1. This TCR derives from a human donor with chronic lymphocytic leukemia. This material consisted of PBMCs, taken after 24 months of ibrutinib treatment. The CDR3 loop is CASSPQDRGTYEQYF. The CDR3 DNA reads as TGTGCCAGCTCACCACAGGACAGGGGGACCTACGAGCAGTACTTC.